These 5 T cell receptor beta chains came from one sample sequenced in a study of T cell responses to AZD1222 COVID-19 vaccine (dated by TCRdb to about 2021). According to the study, the label for this sample's time point signals: baseline before first vaccination. Receptor amplification or capture employed the immunoSEQ multiplex PCR assay. Not all clones reach the TCRdb copy of this immuneACCESS table, which keeps in-frame sequences only. Checked studies attribute under half of the gap to unresolved V genes and leave the rest unexplained. Within this sample are 97,000 or so clones, with approximately 88% of them counted one time only. The ten most abundant clones make up around 3% of the sample. Specimen: peripheral blood, collected on day 0 of AZD1222 vaccination. The source is an adult in good health.

This chain joins TRBV15 and TRBJ2-1, with a weak D call TRBD2 (5 bases). Germline V gives CDR1 LNHNV, CDR2 YYDKDF (reference sequence). CDR3 length: 14 residues. V was trimmed by 2 bases and J by 8 bases, leaving 13 bases between them. The CDR3 sequence is CATSRLPDGDEQFF. In nucleotides, the CDR3 is TGTGCCACCAGCAGATTGCCCGACGGGGATGAGCAGTTCTTC.

The chain employs TRBV20-1 and TRBJ1-2; no clear D. V lost 6 bases to trimming and J lost 4 bases, with 9 bases between them. Germline CDR1 DFQATT, CDR2 SNEGSKA (reference sequence). The CDR3 spans 11 residues. The CDR3 DNA reads as TGCAGTGCCGGAGTAGTCTATGGCTACACCTTC. Translating it yields CSAGVVYGYTF.

The chain links TRBV7-3 to TRBJ2-1; 8 nucleotides line up with TRBD2. This CDR3 has 15 residues. Germline CDR1 and CDR2: SGHTA and FQGTGA. J lost 5 bases, V lost 5 bases, and 8 bases had no gene match. The CDR3 DNA reads TGTGCCAGCAGCCTGAGCGGGAGAAGCGACAATGAGCAGTTCTTC. Its protein is CASSLSGRSDNEQFF.

This clone was counted once. The rearrangement joins TRBV25-1 to TRBJ2-7; 10 bases agree with TRBD2. Germline V gene sequence: CDR1 MGHDK, CDR2 SYGVNS. The length of the CDR3 is 18 residues. Trimming at V came to 6 bases and at J to 0 bases, leaving 14 bases not matched to a gene. CDR3 amino acids: CASRSSGSPLSASYEQYF. The CDR3 bases are TGTGCCAGCAGATCTAGCGGGAGCCCCCTTTCAGCCTCCTACGAGCAGTACTTC.

Notes on this clone: This sample includes further DNA sequences coding for the same CDR3. The rearrangement links TRBV6-5 to TRBJ1-5, with D perhaps matching TRBD1 (6 bases). Deletions cut 4 bases from V and 8 bases from J, with 15 bases between. The CDR3 runs 14 residues. Germline assignment: CDR1 MNHEY and CDR2 SVGAGI. CDR3 sequence: CASSSRQEEKPQHF. DNA for the CDR3: TGTGCCAGCAGTTCCAGACAGGAAGAGAAGCCCCAGCATTTT.